The 15 T cell receptor beta chains below all came from one sample that was sequenced in a study of T cell responses to AZD1222 COVID-19 vaccine. Using immunoSEQ multiplex PCR, the repertoire was profiled, and TCRdb retains in-frame clones only, with some absent. The table has some 120,000 clones, approximately 92% seen once. The source material was peripheral blood, sampled on day 0 of AZD1222 vaccination. The receptors were sampled from an adult in good health.

The rearrangement joins TRBV2 to TRBJ2-7; D ambiguous. Germline V CDR1 and CDR2: SNHLY, FYNNEI. The CDR3 contains 12 residues. V lost 7 bases, J lost 4 bases, and 11 bases lay in between. The CDR3 is CASIRRAYEQYF. The CDR3 DNA follows: TGTGCCAGCATACGTAGGGCTTACGAGCAGTACTTC.

On this clone: The junction departs from the called germline gene at one end, perhaps through a read error. V and J are TRBV7-7 and TRBJ2-7; 7 bases agree with TRBD1. The CDR3 covers 13 residues. Germline CDR1 SSHAT, CDR2 FNYEAQ (reference sequence). The DNA of the CDR3 is TGTGCTAGCAGCTTCGAATACAGGGGCGAGCAGTACTTC. Its protein is CASSFEYRGEQYF.

V gene TRBV6-5 combines with J gene TRBJ2-3, with 12 bases fitting TRBD2. Germline assignment: CDR1 MNHEY and CDR2 SVGAGI. The CDR3 consists of 14 residues. J was trimmed by 2 bases and V by 7 bases; bases with no gene match: 1. CDR3 amino acids: CASTSGRATDTQYF. CDR3 nucleotide sequence: TGTGCCAGCACTAGCGGGAGGGCCACAGATACGCAGTATTTT.

This clone was detected only a few times. The chain joins TRBV2 to TRBJ2-1, with TRBD2 as a possible D gene (5 bases). The CDR3 loop spans 11 amino acids. Between the trimmed V and J ends, which lost 5 bases and 9 bases, there was a span of 8 bases. Germline values: CDR1 SNHLY, CDR2 FYNNEI. CDR3 amino acids: CASSLLAEQFF. DNA of the CDR3: TGTGCCAGCAGTCTCCTAGCTGAGCAGTTCTTC.

The DNA for the CDR3 is TGTGCCAGTAGTAGTATGGGGCAGATGAACACTGAAGCTTTCTTT. Translation gives CASSSMGQMNTEAFF. The chain carries TRBV19 and TRBJ1-1; perhaps TRBD1 as D (5 bases). Germline CDR1 LNHDA, CDR2 SQIVND (reference sequence). CDR3 size: 15 residues. With 4 bases removed from V and 0 bases from J, the gap between germline ends came to 12 bases.

This sequence joins TRBV7-9 and TRBJ1-1; TRBD1 is a possible D gene (6 bases). Trimming took 5 bases from V and 5 from J, leaving 15 bases between them. The CDR3 is 14 amino acids. The germline V gene encodes CDR1 SEHNR and CDR2 FQNEAQ (reference sequence). Here the CDR3 DNA reads TGTGCCAGCAGCCCCCCGGACAGAGAGACTGAAGCTTTCTTT. Translating it yields CASSPPDRETEAFF.

This chain connects TRBV30 to TRBJ1-2; no clear D gene. CDR1 is GTSNPN, CDR2 SVGIG, per germline (reference sequence). V was shortened by 4 bases and J by 2 bases, with 11 bases between the two germline ends. This CDR3 comprises 13 residues. CDR3 nucleotides: TGTGCCTGGAAAGGCGTGACGAACTATGGCTACACCTTC. Its protein product is CAWKGVTNYGYTF.

This clone has just a few counts. The rearrangement joins TRBV7-8 to TRBJ1-2; D possibly corresponds to TRBD1 (5 bases). Trimming cost V 5 bases and J 1 base, with 20 bases left between them. The CDR3 has 17 amino acids. The germline CDR1 and CDR2 sequences are SGHVS and FQNEAQ. CDR3 coding DNA: TGTGCCAGCAGCCCCCGGGGGGAATCGGGTCTTAACTATGGCTACACCTTC. Translating gives CASSPRGESGLNYGYTF.

The DNA for the CDR3 is TGTGCCAGCAGCCGCGTGGGGGGGTACAATGAGCAGTTCTTC. This encodes CASSRVGGYNEQFF. The chain recombines TRBV11-2 with TRBJ2-1, with TRBD2 matching over 7 bases. Germline V CDR1 and CDR2: SGHAT, FQNNGV. V lost 5 bases to trimming and J lost 4 bases; unmatched junction nucleotides: 5. The CDR3 is 14 residues long.

The chain combines TRBV28 with TRBJ1-2; D gene ambiguous. CDR3 length: 13 residues. Germline CDR1 and CDR2: MDHEN and SYDVKM. Trimming removed 6 bases at V and 8 bases at J, with 16 bases between. The CDR3 here is CASSPGRSGGYTF. The CDR3 bases are TGTGCCAGCAGCCCGGGCCGTTCGGGCGGCTACACCTTC.

The genes are TRBV5-1 and TRBJ2-1; TRBD2 is a possible D gene (6 bases). The CDR3 has 16 residues. V was clipped by 3 bases and J by 5 bases, with 18 bases between them. Germline V gene data show CDR1 as SGHRS and CDR2 as YFSETQ. The CDR3 region is CASSSLGDSLNNEQFF. As DNA, the CDR3 is TGCGCCAGCAGCTCGCTAGGGGACTCCCTCAACAATGAGCAGTTCTTC.

This rearrangement joins TRBV9 to TRBJ1-1; D uncertain. Trimming took off 4 bases at V and 1 base at J, with 17 bases between the two ends. CDR1 SGDLS and CDR2 YYNGEE come from the germline V gene. This CDR3 region has 16 residues. The CDR3 reads CASSSNPGVGNTEAFF. Here the CDR3 DNA reads TGTGCCAGCAGCTCCAACCCGGGAGTCGGGAACACTGAAGCTTTCTTT.

The chain carries TRBV9 and TRBJ2-7, with D hard to call. V dropped 0 bases and J dropped 0 bases, with 7 bases sitting between them. The CDR3 runs to 14 residues. The germline V gene encodes CDR1 SGDLS and CDR2 YYNGEE. The CDR3 DNA sequence: TGTGCCAGCAGCGTAGCAGTGACCTCCTACGAGCAGTACTTC. This codes for CASSVAVTSYEQYF.

This chain links TRBV6-2 or TRBV6-3 with TRBJ1-5; TRBD1 might be the D (5 bases). The CDR3 consists of 16 residues. The V gene lost 6 bases and the J gene lost 0 bases, with 15 bases spanning the gap. Germline V gene lookup returns CDR1 MNHEY and CDR2 SVGEGT. The CDR3 reads CASSPLGAYSNQPQHF. CDR3 nucleotide sequence: TGTGCCAGCAGCCCCCTTGGGGCCTATAGCAATCAGCCCCAGCATTTT.

The chain uses TRBV4-2 and TRBJ1-2, with D possibly being TRBD1 (5 bases). Trimming cost V 4 bases and J 1 base, with 19 bases left between them. There are 17 residues in the CDR3. Germline loops: CDR1 LGHNA, CDR2 YNFKEQ. The CDR3 spells CASSRSGIDSLNYGYTF. CDR3 nucleotide sequence: TGTGCCAGCAGCCGATCGGGAATTGACAGCCTTAACTATGGCTACACCTTC.